Listed here is a single T cell receptor beta chain. V lost 2 bases, J lost 15 bases, and 10 bases lay in between. Germline values: CDR1 SEHNR, CDR2 FQNEAQ (reference sequence). The CDR3 is 11 amino acids. This sample was taken from a study of blood T cell repertoires in COVID-19. Authors' analysis steps: Estimated nucleated cell counts came from reference gene primer amplification. Clones were sequenced by immunoSEQ multiplex PCR, and TCRdb holds only the in-frame ones, with some missing. From that table come the V and J calls and clone size; the DNA was used to work out D and trimming. The sample lists 210,000 or so clones; just under 85% were seen once.

The sequenced material came from peripheral blood. The origin of this receptor is a woman aged 45-59 years with active or convalescent COVID-19. The rearrangement links TRBV7-9 to TRBJ2-2, with D tentatively TRBD2 (5 bases). The CDR3 region is CASSLLKGVFF. The CDR3 DNA sequence: TGTGCCAGCAGCTTACTGAAGGGAGTGTTTTTT. Full variable domain (outside the CDR3, taken from reference TRBV7-9 and TRBJ2-2): DTGVSQNPRHKITKRGQNVTFRCDPISEHNRLYWYRQTLGQGPEFLTYFQNEAQLEKSRLLSDRFSAERPKGSFSTLEIQRTEQGDSAMYLCASSLLKGVFFGEGSRLTVL.